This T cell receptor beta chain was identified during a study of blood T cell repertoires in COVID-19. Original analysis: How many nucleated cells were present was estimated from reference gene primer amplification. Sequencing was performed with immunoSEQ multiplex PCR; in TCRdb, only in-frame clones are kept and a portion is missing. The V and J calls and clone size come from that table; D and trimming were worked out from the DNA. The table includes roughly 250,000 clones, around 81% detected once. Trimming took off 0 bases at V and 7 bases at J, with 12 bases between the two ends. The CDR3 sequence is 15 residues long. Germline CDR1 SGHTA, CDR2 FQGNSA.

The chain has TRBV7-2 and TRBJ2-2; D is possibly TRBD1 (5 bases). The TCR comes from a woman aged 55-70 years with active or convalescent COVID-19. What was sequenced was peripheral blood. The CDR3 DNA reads TGTGCCAGCAGCTTAGCGGCAGGGTGGATCGGGGAGCTGTTTTTT. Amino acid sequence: CASSLAAGWIGELFF. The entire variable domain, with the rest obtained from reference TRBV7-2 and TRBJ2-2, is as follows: GAGVSQSPSNKVTEKGKDVELRCDPISGHTALYWYRQSLGQGLEFLIYFQGNSAPDKSGLPSDRFSAERTGGSVSTLTIQRTQQEDSAVYLCASSLAAGWIGELFFGEGSRLTVL.